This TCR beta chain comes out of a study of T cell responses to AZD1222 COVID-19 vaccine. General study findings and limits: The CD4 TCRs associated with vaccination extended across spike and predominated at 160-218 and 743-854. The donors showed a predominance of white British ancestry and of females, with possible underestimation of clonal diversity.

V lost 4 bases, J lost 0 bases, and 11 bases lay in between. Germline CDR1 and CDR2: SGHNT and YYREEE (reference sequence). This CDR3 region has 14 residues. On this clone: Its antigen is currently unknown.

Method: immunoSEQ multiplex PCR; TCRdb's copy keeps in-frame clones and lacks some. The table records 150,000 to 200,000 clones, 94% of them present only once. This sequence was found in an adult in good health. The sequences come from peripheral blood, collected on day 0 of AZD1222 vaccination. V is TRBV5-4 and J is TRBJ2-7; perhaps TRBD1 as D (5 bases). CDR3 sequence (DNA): TGTGCCAGCAGCCGTGTGGGGCTCTCCTACGAGCAGTACTTC. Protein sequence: CASSRVGLSYEQYF.